This T cell receptor (beta chain) was obtained from a study of blood T cell repertoires in COVID-19. Across the study: COVID-19 samples, acute and convalescent, were from the United States, Italy and Spain. PBMCs, B-cell-depleted T cells, or T cells were the source of the cDNA or gDNA that made up the material.

Original data processing: From reference gene primer amplification, estimates of nucleated cell counts were derived. Using immunoSEQ multiplex PCR, the repertoire was profiled, and TCRdb retains in-frame clones only, with some absent. V and J calls and clone size are given by that table; D and trimming were obtained from the DNA. The data show 65,000 to 80,000 clones, around 84% seen once. The origin of this receptor is a human donor in a cohort sampled during active COVID-19. Sequencing was done on a sample of peripheral blood.

Here the CDR3 reads CSVGTGEVEAFF. As DNA, the CDR3 is TGCAGCGTAGGGACAGGGGAGGTTGAAGCTTTCTTT. The chain is built from TRBV29-1 and TRBJ1-1, with 10 bases that match TRBD1. The CDR3 contains 12 residues. The V and J ends lost 6 bases and 7 bases, in that order; junction bases with no gene match: 5. Germline values: CDR1 SQVTM, CDR2 ANQGSEA.